Sequencing of this T cell receptor (beta chain) was carried out in a study of control samples from healthy donors and cancer patients. This CDR3 spans 11 amino acids. The germline gives CDR1 SGHTA, CDR2 FQGNSA. J was trimmed by 5 bases and V by 8 bases; bases with no gene match: 0. TCRdb's table, derived via immunoSEQ multiplex PCR, lists solely in-frame clones and lacks some. The listing records about 190,000 clones. This receptor was obtained from a woman under 40 in good health. The sequencing input was blood. J is TRBJ1-2 and V is TRBV7-2; 9 nucleotides match TRBD1. The CDR3 here is CASGTGYGYTF. Here the CDR3 DNA reads TGTGCCAGCGGGACAGGGTATGGCTACACCTTC.